The 21 T cell receptor beta chains below come from one sample, sequenced in a study of T cells after yellow fever vaccination. A single record per CDR3 protein comes from TCRdb applying MiXCR to the 5' RACE reads. The sample yields some 500,000 distinct CDR3 sequences, approximately 13% seen once. The sequenced sample was PBMCs, obtained on the day of the yellow fever booster vaccination. The source is a man aged 25 to 45 who received the YFV17D yellow fever vaccine.

The V call is TRBV5-5, the J call TRBJ1-2; D is perhaps TRBD1 (5 bases). V shed 2 bases and J shed 8 bases, with 13 bases lying between them. Germline V CDR1 and CDR2: SGHKS, YYEKEE (reference sequence). The CDR3 is 13 amino acids. CDR3 nucleotides: TGTGCCAGCAGCTTAACCGGGACTGAAGGCTACACCTTC. Its translation: CASSLTGTEGYTF.

This clonotype was seen more than once but under ten times. The CDR3 loop is CASSHPVAPEQYF. The CDR3 DNA sequence: TGTGCCAGCAGCCACCCGGTGGCGCCCGAGCAGTACTTC. The gene calls are TRBV7-9 and TRBJ2-7; D gene uncertain. The CDR3 is 13 amino acids. Trimming shortened V by 5 bases and J by 6 bases, and 14 bases separated the two germline ends. Germline V gives CDR1 SEHNR, CDR2 FQNEAQ (reference sequence).

The V gene is TRBV20-1, the J gene TRBJ1-1; 7 nucleotides match TRBD1. V was pared by 5 bases and J by 0 bases, with 6 bases of the junction left unmatched. CDR1 is DFQATT, CDR2 SNEGSKA, per germline (reference sequence). The CDR3 contains 14 residues. In DNA form, the CDR3 reads TGCAGTGCTGAACGGACAGGCATGAACACTGAAGCTTTCTTT. Its protein is CSAERTGMNTEAFF.

There are a few counts of this clonotype. The V gene is TRBV7-2, the J gene TRBJ1-2; the D is unclear. V lost 5 bases and J lost 6, with 25 bases in between. Germline V gives CDR1 SGHTA, CDR2 FQGNSA. CDR3 length equals 17 residues. This CDR3 reads CASSPTASFPQVDGYTF. The CDR3 DNA is TGTGCCAGCAGCCCCACCGCTTCGTTTCCCCAGGTGGATGGCTACACCTTC.

The rearrangement links TRBV7-2 to TRBJ2-3; no firm D call. V lost 3 bases and J lost 10, with 8 bases in between. This CDR3 is 11 amino acids long. Per germline, CDR1 SGHTA and CDR2 FQGNSA. The DNA of the CDR3 is TGTGCCAGCAGCTTGACCCGAGCGCAGTATTTT. Translation: CASSLTRAQYF.

V is TRBV7-2 and J is TRBJ1-2, with 7 bases that match TRBD1. The CDR3 has 16 residues. CDR1 is SGHTA, CDR2 FQGNSA, per germline. Unmatched junction bases numbered 16, after V lost 5 bases and J lost 7 bases. CDR3 bases: TGTGCCAGCAGCGCCGACAGGGCCCCTTCGGGTGGTGGCTACACCTTC. Protein product: CASSADRAPSGGGYTF.

This clonotype was found a few times. The rearrangement links TRBV3-1 to TRBJ2-3; TRBD2 aligns across 15 bases. Trimming removed 2 bases from V and 3 bases from J; junction bases left unmatched: 15. The CDR3 contains 21 residues. Germline V gene sequence: CDR1 LGHDT, CDR2 YNNKEL (reference sequence). CDR3 sequence (DNA): TGTGCCAGCAGCCAAACTGGACTAGCGGGAGGGCCAAGAACCTCGACAGATACGCAGTATTTT. Amino acids: CASSQTGLAGGPRTSTDTQYF.

This clonotype was counted a few times. V gene TRBV6-1 combines with J gene TRBJ2-7, with D unclear. Trimming removed 5 bases from V and 6 bases from J, with 17 bases in between. Per germline, CDR1 MNHNS and CDR2 SASEGT. The CDR3 consists of 14 residues. The CDR3 DNA sequence: TGTGCCAGCAGTCAAAGGGCCTTCGGGCCCGAGCAGTACTTC. The encoded protein is CASSQRAFGPEQYF.

J is TRBJ2-1 and V is TRBV6-2 or TRBV6-3; TRBD2 might be the D (6 bases). V was trimmed by 10 bases and J by 2 bases, leaving 18 bases between them. CDR3 length equals 15 residues. CDR1 is MNHEY, CDR2 SVGEGT, per germline. The CDR3 DNA follows: TGTGCCACTAACCCCCAAGCGGGTCCCTACAATGAGCAGTTCTTC. Translating gives CATNPQAGPYNEQFF.

This clonotype was detected only a few times. The V and J genes are TRBV5-5 and TRBJ2-1, with D maybe TRBD1 (5 bases). The V gene lost 3 bases and the J gene lost 7 bases, with 14 bases spanning the gap. The CDR3 totals 14 residues. Germline values: CDR1 SGHKS, CDR2 YYEKEE (reference sequence). CDR3 loop: CASSSWGHRNEQFF. The CDR3 DNA follows: TGTGCCAGCAGCTCGTGGGGCCACCGGAATGAGCAGTTCTTC.

The chain's CDR3 is CASRTGPTSGSYPDTQYF. CDR3 nucleotides: TGTGCCAGCCGGACAGGGCCGACTAGCGGGAGTTATCCAGATACGCAGTATTTT. The chain combines TRBV27 with TRBJ2-3; the match to TRBD2 covers 12 bases. The CDR3 spans 18 residues. J gave up 4 bases and V 8 bases, and 16 bases lay outside the gene matches. Germline CDR1 is MNHEY and CDR2 is SMNVEV (reference sequence).

The chain recombines TRBV24-1 with TRBJ2-7; 8 bases agree with TRBD2. The CDR3 sequence is 14 residues long. The V and J ends lost 8 bases and 2 bases, in that order; junction bases with no gene match: 7. Germline V gene sequence: CDR1 KGHDR, CDR2 SFDVKD. The chain's CDR3 is CATTGGRCPYEQYF. In nucleotides, the CDR3 is TGTGCCACCACCGGCGGGAGGTGTCCCTACGAGCAGTACTTC.

The chain combines TRBV6-4 with TRBJ2-1; D not resolved. Trimming shortened V by 6 bases and J by 0 bases, and 18 bases separated the two germline ends. Germline assignment: CDR1 MRHNA and CDR2 SNTAGT. The CDR3 runs 17 residues. The chain's CDR3 is CASSPGLYRNSYNEQFF. CDR3 in DNA: TGTGCCAGCAGCCCAGGTCTCTATCGAAACTCCTACAATGAGCAGTTCTTC.

This clonotype was picked up many times. The J gene is TRBJ2-5, the V gene TRBV12-3 or TRBV12-4; 10 bases align to TRBD2. V shed 7 bases and J 9 bases; nucleotides not matched to a gene: 8. This CDR3 contains 13 residues. The DNA of the CDR3 is TGTGCCAGCACCCAGCGGGAGGGTAGTTCCCAGTACTTC. Protein: CASTQREGSSQYF.

The genes are TRBV19 and TRBJ2-2, with D unclear. Germline lookup yields CDR1 LNHDA and CDR2 SQIVND (reference sequence). The length of the CDR3 is 15 residues. Trimming removed 7 bases from V and 4 bases from J, with 16 bases in between. The CDR3: CASTDVLGSTGELFF. In nucleotides, the CDR3 is TGTGCCAGTACGGACGTCCTAGGGTCCACCGGGGAGCTGTTTTTT.

The CDR3 bases are TGCAGTGCTAGATCCTCTAGCGGGGCGGATACGCAGTATTTT. It encodes CSARSSSGADTQYF. This chain links TRBV20-1 with TRBJ2-3, with 9 bases identical to TRBD2. Germline CDR1 is DFQATT and CDR2 is SNEGSKA (reference sequence). J lost 6 bases, V lost 2 bases, and 6 bases had no gene match. This CDR3 spans 14 amino acids.

This clonotype was seen only a few times. V is TRBV5-1 and J is TRBJ2-5; 8 bases are shared with TRBD1. Trimming took 0 bases from V and 6 from J; bases not matched to a gene: 4. The CDR3 sequence is 14 residues long. Looked up from germline, CDR1 is SGHRS and CDR2 is YFSETQ. CDR3 sequence reads: CASSLDGQGQTQYF. CDR3 DNA: TGCGCCAGCAGCTTGGATGGACAGGGCCAGACCCAGTACTTC.

This chain connects TRBV20-1 to TRBJ2-7, with a possible D match to TRBD2 (6 bases). Deletions cut 5 bases from V and 3 bases from J, with 11 bases between. The CDR3 has 12 amino acids. Germline V lookup: CDR1 DFQATT, CDR2 SNEGSKA (reference sequence). CDR3: CSAPDGGYEQYF. Written as DNA, the CDR3 is TGCAGTGCTCCAGACGGGGGCTACGAGCAGTACTTC.

V and J are TRBV7-2 and TRBJ1-6; D may be TRBD1 (5 bases). The germline V gene encodes CDR1 SGHTA and CDR2 FQGNSA. The CDR3 length is 16 residues. V lost 5 bases, J lost 3 bases, and 14 bases lay in between. CDR3 residues: CASSPTTVIYNSPLHF. The CDR3 region has the DNA TGTGCCAGCAGCCCCACGACAGTTATCTATAATTCACCCCTCCACTTT. The whole variable domain, remainder taken from reference TRBV7-2 and TRBJ1-6, is GAGVSQSPSNKVTEKGKDVELRCDPISGHTALYWYRQSLGQGLEFLIYFQGNSAPDKSGLPSDRFSAERTGGSVSTLTIQRTQQEDSAVYLCASSPTTVIYNSPLHFGNGTRLTVT.

This clonotype occurred a few times. The CDR3: CASETGVADTQYF. In DNA form, the CDR3 reads TGTGCCAGCGAGACGGGAGTTGCAGATACGCAGTATTTT. The chain carries TRBV28 and TRBJ2-3; TRBD2 is a possible D gene (6 bases). V shed 8 bases and J shed 4 bases, with 13 bases lying between them. CDR3 length: 13 residues. Germline V lookup: CDR1 MDHEN, CDR2 SYDVKM.

This clonotype has more than one count but fewer than ten. The CDR3 reads CASSTHRATNEKLFF. DNA of the CDR3: TGTGCCAGCAGCACCCACCGAGCAACTAATGAAAAACTGTTTTTT. J is TRBJ1-4 and V is TRBV7-8; D unresolved. From germline, CDR1 is SGHVS and CDR2 FQNEAQ. Trimming stripped 5 bases from V and 0 bases from J, with 10 bases between. This CDR3 contains 15 residues.